Below are 27 T cell receptor beta chains sequenced from a single sample in a study of cytomegalovirus exposure and HLA in healthy donors (TCRdb year 2017). Library preparation was by the immunoSEQ multiplex PCR assay. For the multiplex PCR, a mixture combining 60 forward primers for TCR Vbeta segments and 13 reverse primers for TCR Jbeta segments was used. TCRdb limited this immuneACCESS table to in-frame rearrangements with V and J called. A share of clones is missing; checked studies link under half to unresolved V genes, and the rest is unexplained. Across this sample there are fewer than 250,000 clones, with about 85% seen only once. The ten most abundant clones make up roughly a tenth of the sample. The sample comprised PBMCs. Receptor source: a woman in her forties or fifties in good health and CMV-seropositive.

The chain recombines TRBV6-5 with TRBJ1-1, with a weak D call TRBD1 (6 bases). V was clipped by 6 bases and J by 11 bases, with 13 bases between them. This CDR3 has 11 amino acids. CDR1 and CDR2 (germline): MNHEY, SVGAGI. The CDR3 DNA sequence: TGTGCCAGCAGCCACAGGGTTCATGCTTTCTTT. It specifies CASSHRVHAFF.

This chain uses TRBV6-1 with TRBJ2-5; D unclear. The last part of the DNA fits TRBJ2-7 better; the J call may be wrong. This CDR3 region has 13 residues. Per the germline V gene, CDR1 is MNHNS and CDR2 is SASEGT. The CDR3 DNA follows: TGTGCCAGCAGTGAAGGTTTTCCCTACGAGCAGTACTTC. Translated, it gives CASSEGFPYEQYF.

The rearrangement uses TRBV4-3 and TRBJ2-3; TRBD2 agrees at 10 bases. This CDR3 comprises 17 residues. The germline gives CDR1 LGHNA, CDR2 YSLEER. V was pared by 3 bases and J by 5 bases, with 11 bases of the junction left unmatched. The CDR3 nucleotides read TGCGCCAGCAGCCACGAACCCGGGACTAGCGTTTTAGATACGCAGTATTTT. This translates into CASSHEPGTSVLDTQYF.

This chain links TRBV6-1 with TRBJ2-2, with 7 bases lining up with TRBD1. From germline, CDR1 is MNHNS and CDR2 SASEGT. The CDR3 length is 14 residues. V gave up 6 bases and J gave up 3 bases; unmatched junction bases: 4. CDR3 in amino acids: CASRTGAHTGELFF. The CDR3 DNA reads as TGTGCCAGCAGAACAGGGGCGCACACCGGGGAGCTGTTTTTT.

J is TRBJ1-2 and V is TRBV30, with 9 bases lining up with TRBD1. CDR3 length equals 16 residues. Germline V gene lookup returns CDR1 GTSNPN and CDR2 SVGIG (reference sequence). V shed 8 bases and J 0 bases; nucleotides not matched to a gene: 13. CDR3 DNA sequence: TGTGCCCGGACCGGGACAGGGACCTTAACTAACTATGGCTACACCTTC. As protein: CARTGTGTLTNYGYTF.

CDR3 protein: CASSIQGALGQPQHF. The CDR3 nucleotides are TGTGCCAGCTCAATCCAGGGGGCTCTTGGTCAGCCCCAGCATTTT. The chain couples TRBV18 to TRBJ1-5, with 8 bases that match TRBD1. After removal of 5 bases from V and 6 bases from J, the junction contained 9 bases not matched to a gene. The CDR3 has 15 residues. From germline, CDR1 is KGHSH and CDR2 LQKENI.

The V and J genes are TRBV6-1 and TRBJ1-1; 8 bases agree with TRBD1. Germline-derived CDR1 and CDR2 are MNHNS and SASEGT. Losses at the gene ends were 2 bases for V and 0 bases for J; bases not matched to a gene: 8. The CDR3 has 17 amino acids. The CDR3 DNA follows: TGTGCCAGCAGTGAATCCCTGGACAGGGTACTGAACACTGAAGCTTTCTTT. This encodes CASSESLDRVLNTEAFF.

This chain links TRBV11-2 with TRBJ2-5, with 10 bases identical to TRBD2. The V segment lost 1 base and the J segment 5 bases; nucleotides outside the gene matches: 10. Germline V gene data show CDR1 as SGHAT and CDR2 as FQNNGV. This CDR3 contains 17 residues. DNA for the CDR3: TGTGCCAGCAGCTTAGGGACGCGGGCTAGCGGGGGCGAGACCCAGTACTTC. This gives the protein CASSLGTRASGGETQYF.

The chain is built from TRBV5-1 and TRBJ2-3, with 8 bases aligning to TRBD2. J was trimmed by 1 base and V by 5 bases; bases with no gene match: 0. The length of the CDR3 is 13 residues. Germline lookup yields CDR1 SGHRS and CDR2 YFSETQ. DNA for the CDR3: TGCGCCAGCAGTAGCGGGGGCACAGATACGCAGTATTTT. Its protein product is CASSSGGTDTQYF.

The chain carries TRBV7-9 and TRBJ2-5; 7 bases match TRBD2. The assigned J gene may be wrong: the sequence end matches TRBJ2-7 better. The CDR3 totals 17 residues. The V gene's germline CDR1 is SEHNR and CDR2 FQNEAQ (reference sequence). The CDR3 DNA reads as TGTGCCAGCAGCTTATCGGGGGGTGGGGCTATGGGCTCCGAGCAGTACTTC. This translates into CASSLSGGGAMGSEQYF.

This clone was counted between two and nine times. This chain links TRBV7-2 with TRBJ1-2, with D unclear. Trimming shortened V by 5 bases and J by 0 bases, and 10 bases separated the two germline ends. Germline CDR1 reads SGHTA; CDR2 reads FQGNSA. This CDR3 comprises 14 residues. The CDR3: CASSPGGANYGYTF. In DNA form, the CDR3 reads TGTGCCAGCAGCCCCGGCGGAGCTAACTATGGCTACACCTTC.

The rearrangement uses TRBV6-6 and TRBJ2-3; possibly TRBD1 for D (5 bases). Germline V CDR1 and CDR2: MNHNY, SVGAGI (reference sequence). V was shortened by 6 bases and J by 6 bases, with 16 bases between the two germline ends. The length of the CDR3 is 14 residues. The CDR3 loop reads CASRSEKGIDTQYF. Written as DNA, the CDR3 is TGTGCCAGCAGATCCGAAAAGGGGATTGATACGCAGTATTTT.

This chain uses TRBV5-1 with TRBJ2-3; the match to TRBD2 covers 15 bases. V was clipped by 4 bases and J by 9 bases; unmatched bases: 6. CDR3 length: 15 residues. The germline V gene encodes CDR1 SGHRS and CDR2 YFSETQ. CDR3 residues: CASSPGTSGGHTQYF. Here the CDR3 DNA reads TGCGCCAGCAGCCCCGGGACTAGCGGGGGGCACACGCAGTATTTT.

The V gene is TRBV18, the J gene TRBJ1-1, with 9 nucleotides matching TRBD1. The CDR3 spans 16 residues. The germline CDR1 and CDR2 sequences are KGHSH and LQKENI. V was clipped by 1 base and J by 6 bases; unmatched bases: 9. The CDR3 protein is CASSPLPTGGPSEAFF. The CDR3 coding sequence is TGTGCCAGCTCACCACTCCCGACAGGGGGGCCCTCTGAAGCTTTCTTT.

The chain employs TRBV6-6 and TRBJ2-5, with TRBD2 matching 8 bases. The V and J ends lost 6 bases and 0 bases, in that order; junction bases with no gene match: 9. The CDR3 has 16 residues. CDR1 and CDR2 (germline): MNHNY, SVGAGI (reference sequence). The CDR3: CASRTLAGGYQETQYF. The CDR3 nucleotides are TGTGCCAGCAGAACCCTGGCGGGGGGCTACCAAGAGACCCAGTACTTC.

J is TRBJ1-2 and V is TRBV30; 9 bases map to TRBD1. Germline lookup yields CDR1 GTSNPN and CDR2 SVGIG (reference sequence). CDR3 length equals 14 residues. Trimming took 2 bases from V and 6 from J; bases not matched to a gene: 7. This CDR3 is CAWSPGQGSNGYTF. The CDR3 DNA is TGTGCCTGGAGTCCGGGACAGGGTTCTAATGGCTACACCTTC.

As concerns this clone: A read error may produce the germline difference seen at one junction end. The rearrangement uses TRBV7-9 and TRBJ1-1; D is undetermined. The CDR3 runs to 15 residues. Per the germline V gene, CDR1 is SEHNR and CDR2 is FQNEAQ (reference sequence). The CDR3 loop reads CSSSSQSARDTEAFF. The CDR3 nucleotides read TGTTCCAGCAGCTCTCAATCCGCTCGGGACACTGAAGCTTTCTTT.

V usage is TRBV20-1 and J usage is TRBJ2-7; TRBD1 aligns across 7 bases. V gave up 7 bases and J gave up 3 bases; unmatched junction bases: 3. CDR1 and CDR2 (germline): DFQATT, SNEGSKA (reference sequence). The length of the CDR3 is 11 residues. CDR3 nucleotide sequence: TGCAGTGGGACAGGCGACTACGAGCAGTACTTC. It yields the protein CSGTGDYEQYF.

J is TRBJ2-5 and V is TRBV18; 10 bases fit TRBD2. Germline CDR1 is KGHSH and CDR2 is LQKENI. V lost 3 bases and J lost 2; bases outside the gene matches: 3. The CDR3 spans 15 residues. The CDR3, as DNA: TGTGCCAGCTCACCGCAGCGGGGGGGGCAAGAGACCCAGTACTTC. This sequence encodes CASSPQRGGQETQYF.

J is TRBJ2-5 and V is TRBV5-1; tentative D call: TRBD1 (6 bases). V lost 0 bases to trimming and J lost 1 base, with 10 bases between them. CDR1 is SGHRS, CDR2 YFSETQ, per germline. CDR3 size: 15 residues. In DNA, the CDR3 is TGCGCCAGCAGCTTGGCGCCAGGGGCCCAAGAGACCCAGTACTTC. This gives the protein CASSLAPGAQETQYF.

V is TRBV7-2 and J is TRBJ2-2; the match to TRBD2 covers 8 bases. V shed 3 bases, J shed 7 bases, and the junction held 7 bases outside the gene matches. The germline gives CDR1 SGHTA, CDR2 FQGNSA. The CDR3 consists of 15 residues. As DNA, the CDR3 is TGTGCCAGCAGCTTGGAGGGACTAGGGCTCGGGGAGCTGTTTTTT. Translated, it gives CASSLEGLGLGELFF.

The V call is TRBV6-1, the J call TRBJ2-7, with 7 bases that match TRBD1. Looked up from germline, CDR1 is MNHNS and CDR2 is SASEGT. The CDR3 totals 15 residues. With 3 bases clipped from V and 5 bases from J, the junction kept 10 bases outside the gene matches. CDR3 sequence: CASSEFGQVIHEQYF. CDR3 DNA sequence: TGTGCCAGCAGTGAGTTCGGACAGGTCATCCACGAGCAGTACTTC.

This sequence joins TRBV29-1 and TRBJ2-7; 9 bases line up with TRBD1. V shed 7 bases, J shed 3 bases, and the junction held 10 bases outside the gene matches. From germline, CDR1 is SQVTM and CDR2 ANQGSEA. This CDR3 is 14 amino acids long. The CDR3 nucleotides read TGCAGCGCATCCCGGGACAGGGACGTCTACGAGCAGTACTTC. Protein sequence: CSASRDRDVYEQYF.

The V gene is TRBV9, the J gene TRBJ2-7, with D perhaps matching TRBD2 (6 bases). V was cut by 0 bases and J by 3 bases, with 10 bases left in between. There are 14 residues in the CDR3. Per germline, CDR1 SGDLS and CDR2 YYNGEE. In nucleotides, the CDR3 is TGTGCCAGCAGCGTAGGGGTCGGGGGCTACGAGCAGTACTTC. Protein product: CASSVGVGGYEQYF. Filled out from reference TRBV9 and TRBJ2-7, the complete variable domain reads DSGVTQTPKHLITATGQRVTLRCSPRSGDLSVYWYQQSLDQGLQFLIQYYNGEERAKGNILERFSAQQFPDLHSELNLSSLELGDSALYFCASSVGVGGYEQYFGPGTRLTVT.

The chain employs TRBV5-6 and TRBJ1-3, with 8 bases fitting TRBD1. The ends lost 5 bases at V and 4 bases at J; junction bases unmatched: 5. CDR3 size: 14 residues. Looked up from germline, CDR1 is SGHDT and CDR2 is YYEEEE. CDR3 bases: TGTGCCAGCAGGAAGACAGGGGAGGGAAACACCATATATTTT. Protein: CASRKTGEGNTIYF.

The rearrangement uses TRBV4-1 and TRBJ2-7; D possibly corresponds to TRBD2 (5 bases). The CDR3 is 13 residues long. The germline V gene has CDR1 MGHRA and CDR2 YSYEKL. V was cut by 4 bases and J by 4 bases, with 11 bases left in between. Here the CDR3 reads CASSRAGGYEQYF. The CDR3 DNA follows: TGCGCCAGCAGCCGGGCCGGAGGATACGAGCAGTACTTC.

V usage is TRBV10-3 and J usage is TRBJ2-5; 9 bases align to TRBD2. J gave up 5 bases and V 8 bases, and 6 bases lay outside the gene matches. CDR3 size: 13 residues. The V gene's germline CDR1 is ENHRY and CDR2 SYGVKD. CDR3 amino acids: CAIARGGSETQYF. The CDR3 DNA reads as TGTGCCATCGCGCGGGGGGGCTCCGAGACCCAGTACTTC.